Listed below are T cell receptor beta chains from one sample, sequenced in a study of shared clonotypes between healthy human individuals. The protocol was immunoSEQ multiplex PCR, while the TCRdb copy is restricted to in-frame clones and leaves out a portion. The data contain just under 350,000 clones, about 73% of them seen just once; the ten biggest clones take up more than 9%. The source material was memory CD4+ T cells sorted from blood. The receptors were sampled from a man aged 25-40 years in good health. Both conserved end residues are part of each CDR3. The order of the fields is V gene, D gene, clone size, J gene, CDR3 DNA, CDR3 protein. D genes are given only for firm matches. Size is omitted from some rows. Given values are once, few, many or a class for expanded clones.

v_call: TRBV5-6
d_call: .
clone_size: .
j_call: TRBJ1-2
cdr3_nt: TGTGCCAGCAGATTAATATCGGTAAAACCCTATGGCTACACCTTC
cdr3_aa: CASRLISVKPYGYTF

v_call: TRBV11-2
d_call: TRBD1
clone_size: .
j_call: TRBJ2-7
cdr3_nt: TGTGCCAGCAGCCCCGGACAGGGTCTGAGCTACGAGCAGTACTTC
cdr3_aa: CASSPGQGLSYEQYF

v_call: TRBV18
d_call: TRBD1
clone_size: few
j_call: TRBJ2-2
cdr3_nt: TGTGCCAGCTCACCACGGTTCGGACAGGGTCTAACCGGGGAGCTGTTTTTT
cdr3_aa: CASSPRFGQGLTGELFF

v_call: TRBV10-3
d_call: .
clone_size: .
j_call: TRBJ2-3
cdr3_nt: TGTGCCATCAGTGATAGGGGGGAAGATACGCAGTATTTT
cdr3_aa: CAISDRGEDTQYF

v_call: TRBV7-3
d_call: .
clone_size: .
j_call: TRBJ2-1
cdr3_nt: TGTGCCAGCAGCCTCCACCCTTGGGATGAGCAGTTCTTC
cdr3_aa: CASSLHPWDEQFF

v_call: TRBV20-1
d_call: .
clone_size: many
j_call: TRBJ2-7
cdr3_nt: TGCAGTGCTACGGGACAACACGAGCAGTACTTC
cdr3_aa: CSATGQHEQYF

v_call: TRBV18
d_call: .
clone_size: once
j_call: TRBJ2-5
cdr3_nt: TGTGCCAGCTCACCACTTCCCGGACAGCGAGGCCAAGAGACCCAGTACTTC
cdr3_aa: CASSPLPGQRGQETQYF

v_call: TRBV5-6
d_call: TRBD1
clone_size: .
j_call: TRBJ2-5
cdr3_nt: TGTGCCAGCAGCTCCCGGACAGGATGGAGCGAGGAGACCCAGTACTTC
cdr3_aa: CASSSRTGWSEETQYF

v_call: TRBV5-1
d_call: .
clone_size: few
j_call: TRBJ2-3
cdr3_nt: TGCGCCAGCCGGCGGGGCGGAAGCACAGATACGCAGTATTTT
cdr3_aa: CASRRGGSTDTQYF

v_call: TRBV7-3
d_call: .
clone_size: .
j_call: TRBJ1-4
cdr3_nt: TGTGCCAGCAGCTTCCTAACAGGGGAAAAACTGTTTTTT
cdr3_aa: CASSFLTGEKLFF

v_call: TRBV18
d_call: .
clone_size: .
j_call: TRBJ1-5
cdr3_nt: TGTGCCAGCTCACCGAGCAGTAGCAATCAGCCCCAGCATTTT
cdr3_aa: CASSPSSSNQPQHF

v_call: TRBV5-1
d_call: TRBD1
clone_size: .
j_call: TRBJ2-5
cdr3_nt: TGCGCCAGCAGCTTGGCTGGACAGGGGGAGACCCAGTACTTC
cdr3_aa: CASSLAGQGETQYF

v_call: TRBV6-6
d_call: .
clone_size: .
j_call: TRBJ2-5
cdr3_nt: TGTGCCAGCAGTTACCCGGCGGCAGGGGAAGAGACCCAGTACTTC
cdr3_aa: CASSYPAAGEETQYF

v_call: TRBV11-3
d_call: TRBD1
clone_size: .
j_call: TRBJ2-1
cdr3_nt: TGTGCCAGCAGCACGGGACAGGGGTCCTACAATGAGCAGTTCTTC
cdr3_aa: CASSTGQGSYNEQFF

v_call: TRBV10-3
d_call: .
clone_size: few
j_call: TRBJ1-3
cdr3_nt: TGTGCCATCAGTGGGACTGCAGGAAACACCATATATTTT
cdr3_aa: CAISGTAGNTIYF

v_call: TRBV18
d_call: .
clone_size: .
j_call: TRBJ2-1
cdr3_nt: TGTGCCAGCTCACCATACGTGAGCTCCTACAATGAGCAGTTCTTC
cdr3_aa: CASSPYVSSYNEQFF